The next 5 T cell receptor beta chains were all read from a single sample in a study of regulatory T cells in long-lasting Graves disease. Construction of TCR beta libraries relied on iRepertoire HTBI primers and on Arm-PCR targeting CDR3 regions. TCRdb re-called the multiplex PCR reads through MiXCR, storing one row per CDR3 protein. The sample yields around 460,000 distinct CDR3 sequences, 20% to 25% seen once. The time point here: persistent/refractory GD, antithyroid drugs over 5 years with positive TRAb. The TCR library was made from RNA that had been extracted from PBMCs in TRIzol. Specimen: peripheral blood mononuclear cells (PBMCs), collected when the disease was refractory, from a patient treated with antithyroid drugs. The origin of the receptors is a female donor with Graves disease.

This clonotype was counted ten times or more. This chain uses TRBV28 with TRBJ2-7, with D possibly called TRBD1 or TRBD2 (5 bases each). Per germline, CDR1 MDHEN and CDR2 SYDVKM. V was clipped by 5 bases and J by 3 bases, with 14 bases between them. This CDR3 is 14 amino acids long. CDR3 residues: CASSPRDPFYEQYF. The CDR3 nucleotides are TGTGCCAGCAGTCCCCGGGACCCGTTCTACGAGCAGTACTTC.

This clonotype was recorded at least ten times. The chain has TRBV28 and TRBJ1-2, with D possibly being TRBD1 (6 bases). The germline gives CDR1 MDHEN, CDR2 SYDVKM. With 8 bases removed from V and 8 bases from J, the gap between germline ends came to 15 bases. The CDR3 totals 12 residues. The CDR3 sequence: CASGGPSVGYTF. CDR3 nucleotides: TGTGCCAGCGGGGGGCCATCCGTCGGCTACACCTTC.

This clonotype was seen more than once but under ten times. This chain uses TRBV7-6 with TRBJ2-7, with TRBD2 matching over 11 bases. CDR1 SGHVS and CDR2 FNYEAQ come from the germline V gene. The CDR3 spans 16 residues. With V trimmed by 5 bases and J by 7 bases, 13 bases remained unmatched. The CDR3 nucleotides are TGTGCCAGCAGCCCCCGGGGGGCTAGCGGGAGGCAAGAGCAGTACTTC. Protein: CASSPRGASGRQEQYF.

With respect to this clonotype: This clone may be a read error of a much larger clone one base away. This CDR3 is missing its conserved last phenylalanine or tryptophan, likely due to a read error. The chain has TRBV2 and TRBJ2-7; TRBD2 matches at 9 bases. The CDR3 consists of 14 residues. CDR1 SNHLY and CDR2 FYNNEI come from the germline V gene. After removal of 5 bases from V and 5 bases from J, the junction contained 7 bases not matched to a gene. CDR3 amino acids: CASSSGLAWDEQYL. The CDR3 nucleotides are TGTGCCAGCAGTTCTGGACTAGCGTGGGACGAGCAGTACCTC.

As for this clonotype: This sequence may be a read error, since a much larger clone differs from it by one base. The conserved phenylalanine or tryptophan normally closing the CDR3 is absent here, so this likely arose from a read error. J is TRBJ2-7 and V is TRBV5-1, with D hard to call. Trimming stripped 2 bases from V and 5 bases from J, with 8 bases between. Germline CDR1 and CDR2: SGHRS and YFSETQ. The CDR3 loop spans 12 amino acids. The CDR3, as DNA: TGCGCCAGCAGCTTCGACAACCACGAGCAGTACCTC. The encoded protein is CASSFDNHEQYL.